This T cell receptor (beta chain) was sequenced for a study of Tregs in tolerant kidney transplant recipients. Study in general: Mixed chimerism was transient after nonmyeloablative marrow transplants from related graft donors.

General observations from the study: Biological reproducibility was not directly addressed, but technical replication error appeared minimal. Activated donor B cell expansion appeared to reveal the most relevant donor-specific TCRbeta repertoire. Donor-specific Treg expansion exceeded global Treg expansion in tolerant patients, suggesting antigen drive.

Profiled with immunoSEQ multiplex PCR; TCRdb holds only in-frame clones, not every one. The sample holds 15,000 to 18,000 clones, around 53% seen once. After about 6 days with irradiated graft donor PBMCs, CFSE-labeled recipient PBMCs were FACS-sorted. CDR1 SGHNT and CDR2 YENEEA come from the germline V gene. The CDR3 totals 16 residues. Unmatched junction bases numbered 14, after V lost 7 bases and J lost 7 bases. To note about this clone: What it binds is not known.

The V gene is TRBV11-3, the J gene TRBJ2-1; 9 bases map to TRBD2. The sample in question was CD4+ T cells from blood cultured with allogeneic cells, obtained before the transplant. The sequence was obtained from a human patient who received a combined kidney and bone marrow transplant. This CDR3 reads CASTAPTGGRANEQFF. CDR3 bases: TGTGCCAGCACCGCCCCGACCGGCGGGAGGGCTAATGAGCAGTTCTTC.